These 26 T cell receptor beta chains came from one sample sequenced in a study of CD8 T cells in ankylosing spondylitis. TCRdb re-analysed the 5' RACE reads in MiXCR, keeping a single row per CDR3 protein. The sample carries under 150,000 distinct CDR3 sequences, approximately 10% recorded once. The specimen was blood, either unsorted or a sorted T cell fraction (not recorded which). The receptors here all came from a male donor with ankylosing spondylitis or in good health (not recorded which).

In its sample, this clonotype was seen many times. The rearrangement links TRBV20-1 to TRBJ2-7; D might be TRBD1 (6 bases). The CDR3 runs 14 residues. V lost 3 bases and J lost 6, with 18 bases in between. Germline V gene lookup returns CDR1 DFQATT and CDR2 SNEGSKA (reference sequence). CDR3 in DNA: TGCAGTGCTAGCCAGGGGTTTACCTTGGGCGAGCAGTACTTC. It yields the protein CSASQGFTLGEQYF.

The V and J genes are TRBV12-3 or TRBV12-4 and TRBJ2-3, with D unclear. Trimming left V 1 base short and J 2 bases short, with 7 bases between. The CDR3 loop spans 14 amino acids. This CDR3 is CASSLGSATDTQYF. The DNA of the CDR3 is TGTGCCAGCAGTTTAGGCAGCGCCACAGATACGCAGTATTTT.

The J gene is TRBJ2-1, the V gene TRBV7-2, with 8 bases matching TRBD1. Germline V gene data show CDR1 as SGHTA and CDR2 as FQGNSA. Trimming took 5 bases from V and 4 from J; bases not matched to a gene: 4. This CDR3 spans 14 amino acids. CDR3 loop: CASSQGARYNEQFF. The CDR3 DNA reads as TGTGCCAGCAGCCAGGGGGCGCGATACAATGAGCAGTTCTTC.

The genes are TRBV7-2 and TRBJ2-1; 10 nucleotides align to TRBD2. V lost 7 bases and J lost 8; bases outside the gene matches: 14. The CDR3 contains 16 residues. CDR1 is SGHTA, CDR2 FQGNSA, per germline. As DNA, the CDR3 is TGTGCCAGCACCATACCTAGCGGGAGATACTGGGATGAGCAGTTCTTC. Residues: CASTIPSGRYWDEQFF.

The CDR3, as DNA: TGCAGTGCTAGAGAGGGACTAGCGGGAGTTGTAGATACGCAGTATTTT. It translates to CSAREGLAGVVDTQYF. This chain joins TRBV20-1 and TRBJ2-3, with 14 nucleotides matching TRBD2. Germline trimming cut 0 bases from V and 5 bases from J; bases unmatched to any gene: 4. Germline V gene sequence: CDR1 DFQATT, CDR2 SNEGSKA (reference sequence). The CDR3 runs 16 residues.

This clonotype was picked up many times. The V gene is TRBV4-2, the J gene TRBJ2-1; D gene uncertain. The CDR3 has 15 residues. Germline V gene data show CDR1 as LGHNA and CDR2 as YNFKEQ. Between the trimmed V and J ends, which lost 4 bases and 5 bases, there was a span of 15 bases. CDR3 nucleotide sequence: TGTGCCAGCAGCCGCCCCGGAAGTGGAAACAATGAGCAGTTCTTC. Amino acids: CASSRPGSGNNEQFF.

This clonotype was picked up many times. The chain joins TRBV29-1 to TRBJ2-1, with D perhaps given as TRBD1 or TRBD2 (5 bases each). The V end was cut by 1 base, the J end by 5 bases, with 9 bases between. The germline V gene has CDR1 SQVTM and CDR2 ANQGSEA. The CDR3 has 13 amino acids. The CDR3 DNA sequence: TGCAGCGTTGAAGGGATGGGGGACAATGAGCAGTTCTTC. This sequence encodes CSVEGMGDNEQFF.

This clonotype was detected a few times. The chain is built from TRBV29-1 and TRBJ2-1, with 11 positions matching TRBD2. The CDR3 is made up of 15 amino acids. V shed 4 bases and J 6 bases; nucleotides not matched to a gene: 8. Looked up from germline, CDR1 is SQVTM and CDR2 is ANQGSEA. CDR3 residues: CSVGLAGGFRNEQFF. In DNA form, the CDR3 reads TGCAGCGTTGGGCTAGCGGGAGGTTTTCGCAATGAGCAGTTCTTC.

The chain links TRBV5-5 to TRBJ2-2, with a possible D match to TRBD1 (5 bases). The CDR3 runs to 14 residues. Per the germline V gene, CDR1 is SGHKS and CDR2 is YYEKEE (reference sequence). V was shortened by 3 bases and J by 0 bases, with 6 bases between the two germline ends. CDR3 bases: TGTGCCAGCAGCTGGACAACGAACACCGGGGAGCTGTTTTTT. Amino acid sequence: CASSWTTNTGELFF.

V is TRBV12-3 or TRBV12-4 and J is TRBJ2-7, with D unclear. The CDR3 has 11 amino acids. Trimming cost V 1 base and J 12 bases, with 10 bases left between them. The CDR3 region is CASSLGETAYF. In DNA form, the CDR3 reads TGTGCCAGCAGTTTAGGGGAAACGGCGTACTTC.

There are a few counts of this clonotype. The chain recombines TRBV7-2 with TRBJ1-4, with D possibly matching TRBD1 (5 bases). V was clipped by 6 bases and J by 7 bases, with 18 bases between them. The CDR3 runs 15 residues. Germline CDR1 SGHTA, CDR2 FQGNSA. CDR3 loop: CASRPTGLGAEKLFF. CDR3 sequence (DNA): TGTGCCAGCAGACCAACGGGATTAGGGGCTGAAAAACTGTTTTTT.

This clonotype showed up many times. The chain employs TRBV7-2 and TRBJ2-3, with D hard to call. This CDR3 is built from 21 residues. CDR1 and CDR2 (germline): SGHTA, FQGNSA. The V gene lost 1 base and the J gene lost 3 bases, with 29 bases spanning the gap. The CDR3: CASSLVPKGGGVPHGTDTQYF. CDR3 bases: TGTGCCAGCAGCTTAGTGCCGAAGGGTGGCGGAGTACCCCACGGGACAGATACGCAGTATTTT.

This clonotype was observed many times. The CDR3, as DNA: TGCGCCAGCAGCCCAGGACTAGCAACCGGGGAGCTGTTTTTT. Protein: CASSPGLATGELFF. J is TRBJ2-2 and V is TRBV5-1; 8 nucleotides agree with TRBD2. V trimming: 4 bases; J trimming: 5 bases; junction bases outside the gene matches: 4. From germline, CDR1 is SGHRS and CDR2 YFSETQ. There are 14 residues in the CDR3.

This clonotype was seen at least ten times. The rearrangement joins TRBV7-9 to TRBJ2-2; D is ambiguous. The CDR3 totals 15 residues. V was shortened by 8 bases and J by 4 bases, with 17 bases between the two germline ends. Germline V gives CDR1 SEHNR, CDR2 FQNEAQ (reference sequence). CDR3 sequence reads: CASGLSGSITGELFF. CDR3 nucleotides: TGTGCCAGCGGCCTTTCTGGGTCTATCACCGGGGAGCTGTTTTTT.

This clonotype appeared many times. Compared with germline, one end of the junction differs, possibly owing to a read error. V and J are TRBV6-2 or TRBV6-3 and TRBJ2-3; TRBD2 agrees at 7 bases. Germline CDR1 MNHEY, CDR2 SVGEGT. The CDR3 consists of 15 residues. The CDR3 coding sequence is TGTGCCAGCAGCACGGCCGGCGGGAGCATAGATACGCAGTATTTT. Amino acid sequence: CASSTAGGSIDTQYF.

This clonotype was detected only a few times. The rearrangement links TRBV25-1 to TRBJ2-5, with D possibly matching TRBD1 (6 bases). V gave up 5 bases and J gave up 6 bases, with 10 bases separating them. The germline gives CDR1 MGHDK, CDR2 SYGVNS. This CDR3 is 12 amino acids long. CDR3 in DNA: TGTGCCAGCAGTCGGGACATTCAGACCCAGTACTTC. As protein: CASSRDIQTQYF.

This clonotype was observed a handful of times. As DNA, the CDR3 is TGTGCCAGCAGCTTAGGAGGGACTAGAGCATCTAAAGGGCAGTTCTTC. Protein product: CASSLGGTRASKGQFF. The chain links TRBV7-2 to TRBJ2-1; 8 nucleotides agree with TRBD2. Trimming cost V 1 base and J 12 bases; bases outside gene matches: 14. Germline V CDR1 and CDR2: SGHTA, FQGNSA. The CDR3 contains 16 residues.

In regard to this clonotype: A much larger clone lies one base from this, so it may be a read error. This chain connects TRBV5-1 to TRBJ1-1; D is unresolved. The length of the CDR3 is 13 residues. Between the trimmed V and J ends, which lost 0 bases and 3 bases, there was a span of 6 bases. Germline values: CDR1 SGHRS, CDR2 YFSETQ. Here the CDR3 reads CASSLVEYTEAFF. CDR3 coding DNA: TGCGCCAGCAGCTTGGTGGAGTACACTGAAGCTTTCTTT.

This clonotype came up many times. The chain links TRBV5-1 to TRBJ2-7; 11 bases line up with TRBD2. From germline, CDR1 is SGHRS and CDR2 YFSETQ. The CDR3 loop spans 16 amino acids. V trimming: 0 bases; J trimming: 4 bases; junction bases outside the gene matches: 6. The CDR3 loop is CASSLAGTSGAYEQYF. Written as DNA, the CDR3 is TGCGCCAGCAGCTTGGCCGGGACTAGCGGAGCATACGAGCAGTACTTC.

This chain links TRBV20-1 with TRBJ2-2; a weak D match, TRBD2 (6 bases). The CDR3 totals 15 residues. The V gene's germline CDR1 is DFQATT and CDR2 SNEGSKA (reference sequence). CDR3 nucleotide sequence: TGCAGCGCACTGGGGGGATCTGCACCCACCGGGGAGCTGTTTTTT. It yields the protein CSALGGSAPTGELFF.

The CDR3 sequence is CASSPDGPSNQPQHF. Here the CDR3 DNA reads TGTGCCAGCAGTCCCGACGGACCTAGCAATCAGCCCCAGCATTTT. The rearrangement joins TRBV6-2 or TRBV6-3 to TRBJ1-5; D is undetermined. V shed 5 bases and J shed 0 bases, with 11 bases lying between them. The CDR3 consists of 15 residues. Germline loops: CDR1 MNHEY, CDR2 SVGEGT.

This clonotype was counted only a few times. CDR3 amino acids: CATVLEGGSMDEQFF. CDR3 coding DNA: TGTGCCACCGTACTGGAGGGCGGGAGTATGGATGAGCAGTTCTTC. The chain recombines TRBV15 with TRBJ2-1; TRBD2 matches 7 bases. This CDR3 is built from 15 residues. The V and J ends lost 8 bases and 8 bases, in that order; junction bases with no gene match: 15. The germline CDR1 and CDR2 sequences are LNHNV and YYDKDF (reference sequence).

The CDR3, as DNA: TGTGCCAGCAGCCAGGTACTCTCCTACGAGCAGTACTTC. Protein product: CASSQVLSYEQYF. The genes are TRBV4-2 and TRBJ2-7, with D unresolved. The CDR3 sequence is 13 residues long. V dropped 3 bases and J dropped 0 bases, with 6 bases sitting between them. CDR1 is LGHNA and CDR2 is YNFKEQ in the germline V gene.

This clonotype was found many times. CDR3 nucleotides: TGCGCCAGCAGCTTGGCTCACCGCTCGTGGGAGCAGTTCTTC. Its translation is CASSLAHRSWEQFF. The rearrangement uses TRBV5-1 and TRBJ2-1; D uncertain. V was cut by 0 bases and J by 10 bases, with 14 bases left in between. The CDR3 has 14 amino acids. Germline V gene lookup returns CDR1 SGHRS and CDR2 YFSETQ.

Turning to this clonotype: A much larger clone is a single base away; this may be a read error. The J gene is TRBJ1-5, the V gene TRBV5-1; D is uncertain. This CDR3 spans 14 amino acids. In germline, CDR1 is SGHRS, CDR2 YFSETQ. V was shortened by 3 bases and J by 2 bases, with 9 bases between the two germline ends. CDR3 coding DNA: TGCGCCAGCAGCTCCTGTGAGGGCAATCAGCCCCAGCATTTT. Encoded protein: CASSSCEGNQPQHF. The full variable domain, in which reference TRBV5-1 and TRBJ1-5 provide the parts outside the CDR3, is KAGVTQTPRYLIKTRGQQVTLSCSPISGHRSVSWYQQTPGQGLQFLFEYFSETQRNKGNFPGRFSGRQFSNSRSEMNVSTLELGDSALYLCASSSCEGNQPQHFGDGTRLSIL.

This clonotype has at least ten counts. The rearrangement uses TRBV28 and TRBJ2-7, with unresolved D. Trimming left V 2 bases short and J 3 bases short, with 8 bases between. The CDR3 runs 13 residues. Germline V CDR1 and CDR2: MDHEN, SYDVKM. CDR3 protein: CASSLTAVYEQYF. CDR3 sequence (DNA): TGTGCCAGCAGTTTAACAGCCGTCTACGAGCAGTACTTC.